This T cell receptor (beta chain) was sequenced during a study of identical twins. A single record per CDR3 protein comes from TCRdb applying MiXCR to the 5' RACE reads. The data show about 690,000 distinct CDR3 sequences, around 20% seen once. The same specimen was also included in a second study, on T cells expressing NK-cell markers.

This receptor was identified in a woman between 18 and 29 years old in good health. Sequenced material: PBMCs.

The CDR3 nucleotides are TGTGCCACCAGTGATGCAGCGGGGGGGCCTGAAAATGAGCAGTTCTTC. Its translation is CATSDAAGGPENEQFF. The rearrangement links TRBV24-1 to TRBJ2-1; 10 bases match TRBD2. Trimming cost V 3 bases and J 7 bases; bases outside gene matches: 8. The length of the CDR3 is 16 residues. CDR1 and CDR2 (germline): KGHDR, SFDVKD.